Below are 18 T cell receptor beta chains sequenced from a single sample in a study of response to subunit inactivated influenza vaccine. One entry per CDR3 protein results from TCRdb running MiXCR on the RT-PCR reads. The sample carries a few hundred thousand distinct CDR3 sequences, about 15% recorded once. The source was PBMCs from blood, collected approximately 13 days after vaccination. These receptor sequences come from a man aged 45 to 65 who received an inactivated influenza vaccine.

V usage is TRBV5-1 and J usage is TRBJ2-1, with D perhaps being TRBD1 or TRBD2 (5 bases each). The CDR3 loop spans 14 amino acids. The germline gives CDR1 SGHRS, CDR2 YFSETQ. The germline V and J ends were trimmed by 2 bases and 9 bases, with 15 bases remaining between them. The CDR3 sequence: CASSFQAGSFEQFF. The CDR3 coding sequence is TGCGCCAGCAGCTTCCAGGCAGGGAGTTTTGAGCAGTTCTTC.

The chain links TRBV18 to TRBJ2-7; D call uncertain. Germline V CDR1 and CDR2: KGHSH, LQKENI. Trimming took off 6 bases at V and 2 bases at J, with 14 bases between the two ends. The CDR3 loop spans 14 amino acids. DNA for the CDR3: TGTGCCAGCTCGGCACGGCCGGATACCTACGAGCAGTACTTC. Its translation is CASSARPDTYEQYF. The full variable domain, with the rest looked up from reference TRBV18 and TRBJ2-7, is NAGVMQNPRHLVRRRGQEARLRCSPMKGHSHVYWYRQLPEEGLKFMVYLQKENIIDESGMPKERFSAEFPKEGPSILRIQQVVRGDSAAYFCASSARPDTYEQYFGPGTRLTVT.

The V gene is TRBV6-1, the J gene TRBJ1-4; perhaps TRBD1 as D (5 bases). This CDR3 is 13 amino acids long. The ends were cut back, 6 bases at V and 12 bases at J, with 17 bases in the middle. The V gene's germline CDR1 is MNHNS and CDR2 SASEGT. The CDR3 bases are TGTGCCAGCAGGCGCGGAGTCCTAGGGGAACTGTTTTTT. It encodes CASRRGVLGELFF.

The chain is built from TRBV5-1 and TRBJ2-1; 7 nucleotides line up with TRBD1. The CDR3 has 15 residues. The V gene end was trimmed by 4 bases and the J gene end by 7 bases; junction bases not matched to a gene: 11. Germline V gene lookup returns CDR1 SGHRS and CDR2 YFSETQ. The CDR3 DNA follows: TGCGCCAGCAGCCTATCCTTACAGGGGTGGAATGAGCAGTTCTTC. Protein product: CASSLSLQGWNEQFF.

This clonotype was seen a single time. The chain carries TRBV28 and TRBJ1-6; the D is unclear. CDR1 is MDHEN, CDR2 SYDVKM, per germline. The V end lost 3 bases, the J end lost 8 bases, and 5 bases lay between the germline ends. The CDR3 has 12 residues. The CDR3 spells CASSFVYSPLHF. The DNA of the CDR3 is TGTGCCAGCAGTTTCGTGTATTCACCCCTCCACTTT.

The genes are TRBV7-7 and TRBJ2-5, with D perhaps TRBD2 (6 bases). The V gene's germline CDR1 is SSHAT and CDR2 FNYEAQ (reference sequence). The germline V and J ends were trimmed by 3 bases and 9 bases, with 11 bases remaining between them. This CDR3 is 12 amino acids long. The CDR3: CASSLGSGAQYF. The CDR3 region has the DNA TGTGCCAGCAGCTTGGGATCGGGGGCCCAGTACTTC.

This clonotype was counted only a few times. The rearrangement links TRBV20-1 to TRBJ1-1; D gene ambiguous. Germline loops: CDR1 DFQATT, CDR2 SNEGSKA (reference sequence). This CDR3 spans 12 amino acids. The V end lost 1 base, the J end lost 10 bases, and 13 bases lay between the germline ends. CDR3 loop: CSARVATSLAFF. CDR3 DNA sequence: TGCAGTGCTAGAGTAGCGACAAGTCTAGCTTTCTTT.

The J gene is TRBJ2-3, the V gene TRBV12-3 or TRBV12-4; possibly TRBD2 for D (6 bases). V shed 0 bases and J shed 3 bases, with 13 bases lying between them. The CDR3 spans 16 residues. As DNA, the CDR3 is TGTGCCAGCAGTTTAGCTGCGGGGTATAGGACAGATACGCAGTATTTT. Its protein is CASSLAAGYRTDTQYF.

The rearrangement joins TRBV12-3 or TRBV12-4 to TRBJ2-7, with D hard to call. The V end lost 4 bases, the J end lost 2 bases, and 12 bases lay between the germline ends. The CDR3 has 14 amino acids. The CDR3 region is CASSSELTPYEQYF. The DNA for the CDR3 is TGTGCCAGCAGTTCCGAACTCACTCCCTACGAGCAGTACTTC.

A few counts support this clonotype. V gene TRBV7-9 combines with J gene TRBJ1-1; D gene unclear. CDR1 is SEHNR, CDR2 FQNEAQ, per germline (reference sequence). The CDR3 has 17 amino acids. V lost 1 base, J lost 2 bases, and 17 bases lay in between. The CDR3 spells CASSLGPLWSRNTEAFF. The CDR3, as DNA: TGTGCCAGCAGCTTAGGCCCCCTTTGGAGTAGAAACACTGAAGCTTTCTTT.

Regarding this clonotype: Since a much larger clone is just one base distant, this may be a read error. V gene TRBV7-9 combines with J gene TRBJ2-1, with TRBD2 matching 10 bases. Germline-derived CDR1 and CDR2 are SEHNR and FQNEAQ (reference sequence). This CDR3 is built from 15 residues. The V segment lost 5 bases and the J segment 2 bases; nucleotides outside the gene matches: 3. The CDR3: CASSEAGGPYNEQFF. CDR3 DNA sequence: TGTGCCAGCAGCGAAGCGGGAGGGCCCTACAATGAGCAGTTCTTC.

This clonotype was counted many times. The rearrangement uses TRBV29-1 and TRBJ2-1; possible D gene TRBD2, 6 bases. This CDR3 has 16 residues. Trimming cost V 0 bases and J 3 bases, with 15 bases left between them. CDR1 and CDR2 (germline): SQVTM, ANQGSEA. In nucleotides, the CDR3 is TGCAGCGTTGAAGATCGGGCGGGGCAAAACTACAATGAGCAGTTCTTC. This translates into CSVEDRAGQNYNEQFF.

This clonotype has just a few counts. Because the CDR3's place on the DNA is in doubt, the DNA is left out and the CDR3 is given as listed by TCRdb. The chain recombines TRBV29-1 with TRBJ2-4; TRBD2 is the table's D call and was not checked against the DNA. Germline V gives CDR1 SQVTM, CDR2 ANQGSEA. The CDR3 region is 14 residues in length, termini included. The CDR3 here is CSVGVGTSAEVTYF.

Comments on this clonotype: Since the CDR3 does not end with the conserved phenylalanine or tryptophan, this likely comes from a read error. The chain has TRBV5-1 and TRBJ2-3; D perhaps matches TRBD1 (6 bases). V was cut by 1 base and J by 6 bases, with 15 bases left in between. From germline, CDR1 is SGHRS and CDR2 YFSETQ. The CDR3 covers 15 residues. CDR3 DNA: TGCGCCAGCAGCTTGACGACGGCAAGGGGGGATACGCAGTATTAT. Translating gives CASSLTTARGDTQYY.

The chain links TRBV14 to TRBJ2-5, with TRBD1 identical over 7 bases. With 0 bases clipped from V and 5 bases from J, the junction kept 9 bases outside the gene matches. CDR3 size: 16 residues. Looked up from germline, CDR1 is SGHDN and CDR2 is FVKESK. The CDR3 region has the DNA TGTGCCAGCAGCCAAGATACAGGGGCGAGGCGGGAGACCCAGTACTTC. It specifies CASSQDTGARRETQYF.

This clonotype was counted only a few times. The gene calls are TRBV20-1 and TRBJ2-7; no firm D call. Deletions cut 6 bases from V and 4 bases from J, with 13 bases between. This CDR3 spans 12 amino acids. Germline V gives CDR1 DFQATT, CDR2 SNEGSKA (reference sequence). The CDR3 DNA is TGCAGTGCCGACGACGGAAGATACGAGCAGTACTTC. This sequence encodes CSADDGRYEQYF.

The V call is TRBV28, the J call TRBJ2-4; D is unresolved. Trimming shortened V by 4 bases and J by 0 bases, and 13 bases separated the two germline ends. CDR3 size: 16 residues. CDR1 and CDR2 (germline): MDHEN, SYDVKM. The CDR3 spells CASSSPKTIAKNIQYF. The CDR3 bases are TGTGCCAGCAGTTCCCCCAAGACGATAGCCAAAAACATTCAGTACTTC. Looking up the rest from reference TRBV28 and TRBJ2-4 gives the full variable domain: DVKVTQSSRYLVKRTGEKVFLECVQDMDHENMFWYRQDPGLGLRLIYFSYDVKMKEKGDIPEGYSVSREKKERFSLILESASTNQTSMYLCASSSPKTIAKNIQYFGAGTRLSVL.

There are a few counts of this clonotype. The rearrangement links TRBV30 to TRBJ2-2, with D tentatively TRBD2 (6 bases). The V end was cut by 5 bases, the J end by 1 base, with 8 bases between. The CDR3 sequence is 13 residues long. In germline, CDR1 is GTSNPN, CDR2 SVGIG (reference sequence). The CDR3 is CAWGTLNTGELFF. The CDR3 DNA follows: TGTGCCTGGGGGACTCTGAACACCGGGGAGCTGTTTTTT. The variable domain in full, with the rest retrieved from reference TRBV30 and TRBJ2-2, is SQTIHQWPATLVQPVGSPLSLECTVEGTSNPNLYWYRQAAGRGLQLLFYSVGIGQISSEVPQNLSASRPQDRQFILSSKKLLLSDSGFYLCAWGTLNTGELFFGEGSRLTVL.